The 5 T cell receptor beta chains below come from one sample, sequenced in a study of response to subunit inactivated influenza vaccine (dated by TCRdb to 2017 to 2018). Receptor amplification or capture employed RT-PCR. The sequencer was an Illumina HiSeq 2500. TCRdb reprocessed the public reads (quality trimming at Q25 with fastp, clone calling with MiXCR) and kept in-frame beta chains. Entries are consolidated by CDR3 protein sequence, retaining the most common genes and DNA. The sample profile shows approximately 300,000 distinct CDR3 sequences; around 22% of them were found once. The ten most abundant clones make up under 13% of the sample. Specimen: PBMCs from blood, collected about 20 months after vaccination. The receptors here all came from a man between 50 and 70 years old who received an inactivated influenza vaccine. Donor details come from another sample of the same person, matched by shared clones.

This clonotype was detected many times. The rearrangement joins TRBV7-2 to TRBJ1-1; D is ambiguous. The germline gives CDR1 SGHTA, CDR2 FQGNSA. The CDR3 has 14 residues. Between the trimmed V and J ends, which lost 0 bases and 10 bases, there was a span of 15 bases. The CDR3 DNA reads TGTGCCAGCAGCTTAGCATGGGGAACGTCTGTAGCTTTCTTT. Translation: CASSLAWGTSVAFF.

The chain couples TRBV12-3 or TRBV12-4 to TRBJ1-2; D may be TRBD1 (6 bases). Trimming stripped 7 bases from V and 7 bases from J, with 22 bases between. The CDR3 loop spans 15 amino acids. Written as DNA, the CDR3 is TGTGCCAGCAAAAATTACGGGGGGCGCCCCGGTGGCTACACCTTC. Protein: CASKNYGGRPGGYTF.

The chain links TRBV20-1 to TRBJ1-6, with unresolved D. Germline V gene data show CDR1 as DFQATT and CDR2 as SNEGSKA (reference sequence). Trimming left V 1 base short and J 0 bases short, with 13 bases between. This CDR3 has 17 residues. This CDR3 is CSARVGSESSYNSPLHF. DNA of the CDR3: TGCAGTGCTAGAGTTGGTAGTGAGAGCTCCTATAATTCACCCCTCCACTTT.

This clonotype was found a few times. The J gene is TRBJ1-2, the V gene TRBV7-6; D gene uncertain. V was pared by 3 bases and J by 8 bases, with 13 bases between. Per germline, CDR1 SGHVS and CDR2 FNYEAQ. The CDR3 loop spans 13 amino acids. In DNA, the CDR3 is TGTGCCAGCAGCTTTCGACCGAACTCGGGCTACACCTTC. This encodes CASSFRPNSGYTF.

This clonotype was seen many times. The rearrangement joins TRBV24-1 to TRBJ1-2; TRBD1 agrees at 7 bases. After removal of 4 bases from V and 7 bases from J, the junction contained 8 bases not matched to a gene. This CDR3 has 14 residues. Germline V gene lookup returns CDR1 KGHDR and CDR2 SFDVKD. CDR3 amino acids: CATSESGTAPGYTF. CDR3 nucleotides: TGTGCCACCAGTGAGTCCGGGACAGCGCCTGGCTACACCTTC.